This entry lists 30 T cell receptor beta chains sequenced from one sample in a study of blood T cell repertoires in COVID-19. Clones were sequenced by immunoSEQ multiplex PCR, and TCRdb holds only the in-frame ones, with some missing. The sample has a few hundred thousand clones, more than 75% seen once. Sample: peripheral blood. These TCRs come from a woman of 80 years or more with COVID-19, enrolled during active disease.

Here the CDR3 reads CASSPIKGEETQYF. In DNA, the CDR3 is TGTGCCAGCTCACCAATCAAAGGGGAAGAGACCCAGTACTTC. The V call is TRBV18, the J call TRBJ2-5; possible D gene TRBD1, 5 bases. The CDR3 length is 14 residues. The germline V gene has CDR1 KGHSH and CDR2 LQKENI. Deletions cut 2 bases from V and 3 bases from J, with 10 bases between.

This clone was counted only a few times. This chain links TRBV2 with TRBJ1-6, with 9 bases matching TRBD1. Germline V lookup: CDR1 SNHLY, CDR2 FYNNEI. The J segment lost 10 bases and the V segment lost 7 bases, leaving 8 bases of the junction unmatched. The CDR3 covers 14 residues. The CDR3 here is CASKEGTGRSPLHF. The CDR3 DNA is TGTGCCAGCAAGGAAGGGACAGGGAGGTCACCCCTCCACTTT. Variable domain in full (rest from reference TRBV2 and TRBJ1-6): EPEVTQTPSHQVTQMGQEVILRCVPISNHLYFYWYRQILGQKVEFLVSFYNNEISEKSEIFDDQFSVERPDGSNFTLKIRSTKLEDSAMYFCASKEGTGRSPLHFGNGTRLTVT.

The rearrangement links TRBV6-6 to TRBJ1-1; a possible D gene is TRBD1 (5 bases). The CDR3 is 11 amino acids. V lost 2 bases and J lost 8, with 6 bases in between. CDR1 and CDR2 from the germline V gene are MNHNY and SVGAGI (reference sequence). CDR3 amino acids: CASSYRQEAFF. The CDR3 DNA follows: TGTGCCAGCAGTTACAGACAGGAAGCTTTCTTT.

The chain uses TRBV29-1 and TRBJ2-3, with 9 nucleotides matching TRBD2. J gave up 11 bases and V 4 bases, and 10 bases lay outside the gene matches. The CDR3 length is 13 residues. Germline V CDR1 and CDR2: SQVTM, ANQGSEA. In DNA form, the CDR3 reads TGCAGCGTTGCCCCACGTAGCGGGAGTGGGCAGTATTTT. The encoded protein is CSVAPRSGSGQYF.

This chain joins TRBV7-8 and TRBJ2-2; the D gene is possibly TRBD1 (5 bases). The CDR3 runs to 15 residues. Per germline, CDR1 SGHVS and CDR2 FQNEAQ. V was cut by 1 base and J by 3 bases, with 9 bases left in between. CDR3 sequence reads: CASSLDRQYTGELFF. For the CDR3, the DNA is TGTGCCAGCAGCTTAGATAGACAGTACACCGGGGAGCTGTTTTTT.

This chain links TRBV5-1 with TRBJ2-5; tentative D call: TRBD1 (6 bases). The germline V gene has CDR1 SGHRS and CDR2 YFSETQ. V lost 4 bases, J lost 2 bases, and 12 bases lay in between. CDR3 length: 14 amino acids. CDR3 DNA: TGCGCCAGCAGCCAGGACAGTCGGCAAGAGACCCAGTACTTC. This codes for CASSQDSRQETQYF. Using reference TRBV5-1 and TRBJ2-5 for the parts outside the CDR3, the full variable domain is KAGVTQTPRYLIKTRGQQVTLSCSPISGHRSVSWYQQTPGQGLQFLFEYFSETQRNKGNFPGRFSGRQFSNSRSEMNVSTLELGDSALYLCASSQDSRQETQYFGPGTRLLVL.

V gene TRBV3-1 (or the pseudogene TRBV3-2) combines with J gene TRBJ2-7, with 10 bases matching TRBD2. Per the germline V gene, CDR1 is LGHDT and CDR2 is YNNKEL (reference sequence). The CDR3 loop spans 15 amino acids. Trimming at V came to 1 base and at J to 7 bases, leaving 7 bases not matched to a gene. CDR3 protein: CASSQVGAGGGEQYF. CDR3 nucleotide sequence: TGTGCCAGCAGCCAAGTCGGAGCGGGAGGGGGTGAGCAGTACTTC.

A few counts support this clone. The chain combines TRBV6-5 with TRBJ1-5; 10 bases match TRBD1. Germline V gene data show CDR1 as MNHEY and CDR2 as SVGAGI. V gave up 0 bases and J gave up 6 bases; unmatched junction bases: 5. CDR3 length: 16 residues. As DNA, the CDR3 is TGTGCCAGCAGTTACTCCGGGACAGGGGAGGGTCAGCCCCAGCATTTT. It yields the protein CASSYSGTGEGQPQHF.

This chain connects TRBV3-1 (or the pseudogene TRBV3-2) to TRBJ1-5; 7 positions agree with TRBD1. This CDR3 has 14 amino acids. Germline CDR1 LGHDT, CDR2 YNNKEL (reference sequence). The V gene end was trimmed by 3 bases and the J gene end by 7 bases; junction bases not matched to a gene: 6. The CDR3 coding sequence is TGTGCCAGCAGCCATTTAGGGGGCGGACAGCCCCAGCATTTT. This gives the protein CASSHLGGGQPQHF.

The chain employs TRBV6-5 and TRBJ1-4, with D unresolved. The CDR3 length is 15 residues. The germline V gene encodes CDR1 MNHEY and CDR2 SVGAGI. V lost 5 bases and J lost 10, with 20 bases in between. The CDR3 reads CASSTPGRWGGKLFF. In nucleotides, the CDR3 is TGTGCCAGCAGTACTCCGGGAAGGTGGGGTGGAAAACTGTTTTTT.

This clone occurred a few times. This sequence joins TRBV5-4 and TRBJ2-1; no clear D. CDR3 length: 15 amino acids. The germline V gene has CDR1 SGHNT and CDR2 YYREEE (reference sequence). V lost 4 bases to trimming and J lost 0 bases, with 11 bases between them. As DNA, the CDR3 is TGTGCCAGCAGCAGAGACACCAGCTCCTACAATGAGCAGTTCTTC. The encoded protein is CASSRDTSSYNEQFF.

The J gene is TRBJ1-5, the V gene TRBV2; D is unclear. The CDR3 contains 13 residues. The germline V gene has CDR1 SNHLY and CDR2 FYNNEI. V dropped 8 bases and J dropped 6 bases, with 14 bases sitting between them. CDR3 in DNA: TGTGCCAGCGATCGGGGTGGCGGTCAGCCCCAGCATTTT. It specifies CASDRGGGQPQHF.

The chain uses TRBV28 and TRBJ2-1; D may be TRBD2 (5 bases). CDR3 size: 14 residues. In germline, CDR1 is MDHEN, CDR2 SYDVKM. Trimming took off 5 bases at V and 7 bases at J, with 15 bases between the two ends. CDR3 in DNA: TGTGCCAGCAGTCCCTATGGCCTAGCAAATGAGCAGTTCTTC. This sequence encodes CASSPYGLANEQFF.

J is TRBJ1-6 and V is TRBV18, with 7 bases fitting TRBD1. Per germline, CDR1 KGHSH and CDR2 LQKENI. V lost 4 bases, J lost 7 bases, and 4 bases stayed unmatched. The CDR3 runs 14 residues. CDR3 DNA sequence: TGTGCCAGCTCACGAGACAGGGCAAATTCACCCCTCCACTTT. Protein: CASSRDRANSPLHF.

This clone was detected a few times. V and J are TRBV19 and TRBJ2-7; D might be TRBD1 (6 bases). CDR1 is LNHDA and CDR2 is SQIVND in the germline V gene (reference sequence). This CDR3 has 15 amino acids. Trimming removed 1 base at V and 4 bases at J, with 14 bases between. CDR3 sequence (DNA): TGTGCCAGTAGTATAGTAAGGACAGACAAATACGAGCAGTACTTC. It encodes CASSIVRTDKYEQYF.

The genes are TRBV12-3 or TRBV12-4 and TRBJ1-2; D unclear. CDR3 length equals 13 residues. Trimming removed 3 bases at V and 4 bases at J, with 9 bases between. In DNA form, the CDR3 reads TGTGCCAGCAGTTTCGACATCGGCTATGGCTACACCTTC. It translates to CASSFDIGYGYTF.

A remark on this clone: The same CDR3 is also encoded by other DNA sequences in this sample. The chain has TRBV5-1 and TRBJ2-5; 9 bases are shared with TRBD1. CDR1 is SGHRS, CDR2 YFSETQ, per germline. This CDR3 comprises 14 residues. Losses at the gene ends were 0 bases for V and 4 bases for J; bases not matched to a gene: 1. CDR3 coding DNA: TGCGCCAGCAGCTTGGACAGGGGGCGAGAGACCCAGTACTTC. It translates to CASSLDRGRETQYF.

The rearrangement links TRBV27 to TRBJ2-7; D is possibly TRBD2 (6 bases). Trimming removed 4 bases at V and 9 bases at J, with 19 bases between. This CDR3 comprises 14 residues. Germline V gene lookup returns CDR1 MNHEY and CDR2 SMNVEV (reference sequence). CDR3 region: CASSSRQIQGGQYF. CDR3 nucleotides: TGTGCCAGCAGTTCCCGCCAAATCCAGGGAGGGCAGTACTTC.

V gene TRBV24-1 combines with J gene TRBJ1-1; D ambiguous. The CDR3 consists of 13 residues. The ends were cut back, 3 bases at V and 8 bases at J, with 12 bases in the middle. Looked up from germline, CDR1 is KGHDR and CDR2 is SFDVKD. The CDR3, as DNA: TGTGCCACCAGTGATACGCCGACGGGGGAAGCTTTCTTT. Protein product: CATSDTPTGEAFF.

This chain joins TRBV28 and TRBJ2-7; D unresolved. The CDR3 covers 12 residues. CDR1 and CDR2 from the germline V gene are MDHEN and SYDVKM. Trimming left V 2 bases short and J 3 bases short, with 5 bases between. CDR3 amino acids: CASSLQFYEQYF. DNA for the CDR3: TGTGCCAGCAGTTTACAATTCTACGAGCAGTACTTC.

The J gene is TRBJ1-5, the V gene TRBV6-5; maybe TRBD1 (6 bases). Germline values: CDR1 MNHEY, CDR2 SVGAGI. This CDR3 contains 15 residues. Trimming stripped 6 bases from V and 10 bases from J, with 22 bases between. CDR3: CASSRDMLEGHPQHF. CDR3 nucleotide sequence: TGTGCCAGCAGCCGGGACATGCTTGAGGGCCACCCCCAGCATTTT.

The chain couples TRBV28 to TRBJ2-4, with D unresolved. Germline V gives CDR1 MDHEN, CDR2 SYDVKM. Between the trimmed V and J ends, which lost 6 bases and 10 bases, there was a span of 13 bases. The CDR3 has 12 residues. This chain's CDR3 is CASSQPGLIQYF. In DNA form, the CDR3 reads TGTGCCAGCAGCCAACCTGGGCTGATTCAGTACTTC.

The gene calls are TRBV6-5 and TRBJ1-1; D not resolved. The CDR3 consists of 15 residues. V shed 8 bases and J shed 0 bases, with 16 bases lying between them. Germline-derived CDR1 and CDR2 are MNHEY and SVGAGI. The CDR3 loop reads CASAGQDGMNTEAFF. The CDR3 coding sequence is TGTGCCAGCGCCGGCCAGGACGGGATGAACACTGAAGCTTTCTTT.

V gene TRBV2 combines with J gene TRBJ2-2, with 7 positions matching TRBD2. The length of the CDR3 is 14 residues. V was pared by 3 bases and J by 6 bases, with 4 bases of the junction left unmatched. Per the germline V gene, CDR1 is SNHLY and CDR2 is FYNNEI. CDR3 in amino acids: CASSDRGDAGELFF. The CDR3 region has the DNA TGTGCCAGCAGTGATCGGGGGGACGCCGGGGAGCTGTTTTTT.

This chain connects TRBV5-4 to TRBJ1-4, with 12 bases aligning to TRBD1. The germline V gene encodes CDR1 SGHNT and CDR2 YYREEE (reference sequence). Germline trimming cut 4 bases from V and 1 base from J; bases unmatched to any gene: 8. This CDR3 region has 18 residues. The chain's CDR3 is CASSRRRDRGQTNEKLFF. The CDR3 DNA sequence: TGTGCCAGCAGCCGCCGCCGGGACAGGGGGCAAACTAATGAAAAACTGTTTTTT.

The chain employs TRBV27 and TRBJ2-5, with TRBD1 as a possible D gene (6 bases). CDR3 length: 15 amino acids. Per germline, CDR1 MNHEY and CDR2 SMNVEV (reference sequence). The V end was cut by 7 bases, the J end by 4 bases, with 19 bases between. The CDR3 loop reads CASTPRQDGLETQYF. CDR3 bases: TGTGCCAGCACTCCTCGACAGGACGGTCTAGAGACCCAGTACTTC.

The V and J genes are TRBV18 and TRBJ1-2; D is perhaps TRBD1 (6 bases). The V end was cut by 2 bases, the J end by 5 bases, with 9 bases between. There are 13 residues in the CDR3. From germline, CDR1 is KGHSH and CDR2 LQKENI. CDR3 sequence reads: CASSPTGNYGYTF. The DNA of the CDR3 is TGTGCCAGCTCACCAACAGGGAATTATGGCTACACCTTC.

This clone appeared once. This chain joins TRBV18 and TRBJ1-2; TRBD1 might be the D (5 bases). This CDR3 is 12 amino acids long. Trimming left V 5 bases short and J 6 bases short, with 10 bases between. From germline, CDR1 is KGHSH and CDR2 LQKENI. The CDR3: CASSSTDNGYTF. The CDR3 DNA is TGTGCCAGCTCATCGACAGATAATGGCTACACCTTC.

The rearrangement joins TRBV6-5 to TRBJ1-2; 7 nucleotides line up with TRBD1. CDR1 and CDR2 from the germline V gene are MNHEY and SVGAGI. V lost 6 bases, J lost 5 bases, and 3 bases stayed unmatched. The CDR3 spans 12 residues. The CDR3 loop is CASSRGDYGYTF. For the CDR3, the DNA is TGTGCCAGCAGCAGGGGGGATTATGGCTACACCTTC.

This rearrangement joins TRBV10-3 to TRBJ2-5; 7 nucleotides match TRBD2. The CDR3 length is 17 residues. Trimming at V came to 0 bases and at J to 5 bases, leaving 12 bases not matched to a gene. The germline CDR1 and CDR2 sequences are ENHRY and SYGVKD. The CDR3 is CAISESLPLRGGETQYF. The CDR3 DNA reads TGTGCCATCAGTGAGTCCCTACCTTTGCGGGGAGGGGAGACCCAGTACTTC.